The sequence of this T cell receptor (beta chain) was determined in a study of healthy donors' naive CD4 and CD8 T cells. Study information: Donors came from three age groups: 20-25, 40-50 and 60-70 years. All functional IMGT TCR alpha variants were covered by new primers.

With respect to this clonotype: The antigen is not known.

Study findings and constraints: Bias from naive T cell homeostatic proliferation was not addressed. A reported CD4+/CD8+ bias affected most V and J genes in naive cells.

Each TCR library used 500 ng of total RNA and a linear amplification protocol. TCRdb called the reads again in MiXCR, with one record for every CDR3 protein. The sample consists of around 180,000 distinct CDR3 sequences, under 85% of them appearing once. This CDR3 spans 14 amino acids. Germline V gene lookup returns CDR1 MNHEY and CDR2 SVGAGI. The V end was cut by 6 bases, the J end by 7 bases, with 16 bases between. This receptor was obtained from a pool of human donors in good health; the sample pools cells from several healthy donors. Sequenced: naive CD4+ and CD8+ T cells sorted from blood, pooled from several donors. The chain employs TRBV6-5 and TRBJ2-1; D is undetermined. Written as DNA, the CDR3 is TGTGCCAGCAGCCCGGAAGGTTCGAAGAATGAGCAGTTCTTC. Translation gives CASSPEGSKNEQFF.